This entry lists 30 T cell receptor beta chains sequenced from one sample in a study of blood T cell repertoires in COVID-19. Profiling relied on immunoSEQ multiplex PCR, and the TCRdb table lists in-frame clones only, not all of them. The table has approximately 230,000 clones, around 84% seen once. What was sequenced was PBMCs or T cells enriched from blood (not recorded which). These receptors originate from a man aged 35-49 years who had recovered from COVID-19.

The J gene is TRBJ1-2, the V gene TRBV2; 10 bases are shared with TRBD1. The J segment lost 0 bases and the V segment lost 7 bases, leaving 5 bases of the junction unmatched. Germline CDR1 and CDR2: SNHLY and FYNNEI. This CDR3 region has 15 residues. CDR3 bases: TGTGCCAGCAACCGGGACAGGGGAACTAACTATGGCTACACCTTC. Its translation is CASNRDRGTNYGYTF.

V usage is TRBV24-1 and J usage is TRBJ2-2; the D gene is possibly TRBD2 (5 bases). The CDR3 covers 18 residues. Trimming removed 3 bases at V and 7 bases at J, with 23 bases between. The germline gives CDR1 KGHDR, CDR2 SFDVKD. The CDR3 DNA is TGTGCCACCAGTGATGAGGGCCCTTTGCCCCGGGTTGGCGGGGAGCTGTTTTTT. It specifies CATSDEGPLPRVGGELFF.

The chain uses TRBV27 and TRBJ1-4; 7 bases align to TRBD1. The CDR3 length is 14 residues. Trimming took 3 bases from V and 3 from J; bases not matched to a gene: 1. Germline V gives CDR1 MNHEY, CDR2 SMNVEV (reference sequence). For the CDR3, the DNA is TGTGCCAGCAGTTTCGGGACAGCTAATGAAAAACTGTTTTTT. Protein sequence: CASSFGTANEKLFF.

The chain is built from TRBV9 and TRBJ2-1; TRBD2 might be the D (6 bases). Trimming took off 4 bases at V and 5 bases at J, with 13 bases between the two ends. Germline CDR1 is SGDLS and CDR2 is YYNGEE. The CDR3 sequence is 14 residues long. The CDR3 DNA reads as TGTGCCAGCAGCTTGCGGGGCCTTAACAATGAGCAGTTCTTC. Its translation is CASSLRGLNNEQFF.

The J gene is TRBJ2-7, the V gene TRBV5-6; TRBD2 aligns across 7 bases. V lost 4 bases, J lost 0 bases, and 13 bases stayed unmatched. The CDR3 covers 17 residues. CDR1 is SGHDT, CDR2 YYEEEE, per germline. The CDR3 nucleotides read TGTGCCAGCAGCCCCCGGGGTACGGGGGGAAGCTCCTACGAGCAGTACTTC. It encodes CASSPRGTGGSSYEQYF.

V is TRBV19 and J is TRBJ2-4; a possible D gene is TRBD2 (6 bases). Trimming removed 7 bases at V and 8 bases at J, with 27 bases between. CDR3 length: 17 residues. Germline V gene lookup returns CDR1 LNHDA and CDR2 SQIVND (reference sequence). CDR3 loop: CASNSRGLQVRRDIQYF. The CDR3 nucleotides are TGTGCCAGTAATTCGAGGGGACTTCAGGTAAGGAGGGACATTCAGTACTTC. Drawing the rest from reference TRBV19 and TRBJ2-4, the complete variable domain is DGGITQSPKYLFRKEGQNVTLSCEQNLNHDAMYWYRQDPGQGLRLIYYSQIVNDFQKGDIAEGYSVSREKKESFPLTVTSAQKNPTAFYLCASNSRGLQVRRDIQYFGAGTRLSVL.

The J gene is TRBJ2-1, the V gene TRBV5-1, with 7 bases aligning to TRBD1. Germline V gives CDR1 SGHRS, CDR2 YFSETQ. Trimming at V came to 3 bases and at J to 9 bases, leaving 6 bases not matched to a gene. The CDR3 sequence is 13 residues long. The CDR3 here is CASSYTGVGEQFF. The CDR3 DNA follows: TGCGCCAGCAGCTACACAGGGGTAGGTGAGCAGTTCTTC.

The chain employs TRBV7-2 and TRBJ2-3; the D is unclear. CDR1 and CDR2 (germline): SGHTA, FQGNSA. Trimming took 2 bases from V and 2 from J, leaving 8 bases between them. The CDR3 sequence is 14 residues long. CDR3 in amino acids: CASSLTVYTDTQYF. CDR3 sequence (DNA): TGTGCCAGCAGCTTAACGGTTTACACAGATACGCAGTATTTT.

J is TRBJ1-2 and V is TRBV2; 12 bases align to TRBD1. This CDR3 has 13 amino acids. Trimming took 7 bases from V and 8 from J; bases not matched to a gene: 5. CDR1 SNHLY and CDR2 FYNNEI come from the germline V gene. DNA for the CDR3: TGTGCCAGCATGGGACAGGGGGCAGACGGCTACACCTTC. As protein: CASMGQGADGYTF.

This clone was detected a few times. The gene calls are TRBV7-9 and TRBJ2-1; 10 bases are a match to TRBD2. Unmatched junction bases numbered 3, after V lost 3 bases and J lost 7 bases. CDR1 SEHNR and CDR2 FQNEAQ come from the germline V gene (reference sequence). CDR3 length equals 14 residues. DNA of the CDR3: TGTGCCAGCAGCTTTGGGACTAGCGCGAATGAGCAGTTCTTC. Translating it yields CASSFGTSANEQFF. Complete variable domain (other parts from reference TRBV7-9 and TRBJ2-1): DTGVSQNPRHKITKRGQNVTFRCDPISEHNRLYWYRQTLGQGPEFLTYFQNEAQLEKSRLLSDRFSAERPKGSFSTLEIQRTEQGDSAMYLCASSFGTSANEQFFGPGTRLTVL.

The V and J genes are TRBV19 and TRBJ1-1, with TRBD1 matching over 7 bases. The V gene end was trimmed by 2 bases and the J gene end by 7 bases; junction bases not matched to a gene: 4. The CDR3 covers 13 residues. Germline V gene data show CDR1 as LNHDA and CDR2 as SQIVND (reference sequence). The CDR3, as DNA: TGTGCCAGTAGTATATGGGCAGGGGGTGAAGCTTTCTTT. Protein sequence: CASSIWAGGEAFF.

In this sample, this clone turned up once. The chain combines TRBV11-3 with TRBJ2-1, with D perhaps TRBD1 (6 bases). Trimming removed 1 base at V and 4 bases at J, with 11 bases between. Germline loops: CDR1 SGHNT, CDR2 YENEEA. CDR3 size: 15 residues. The CDR3 DNA reads TGTGCCAGCAGCTTAGCAGCGCAGGGGTACAATGAGCAGTTCTTC. Its translation is CASSLAAQGYNEQFF.

The chain uses TRBV25-1 and TRBJ2-7; TRBD1 matches at 7 bases. Trimming removed 1 base from V and 5 bases from J; junction bases left unmatched: 5. The CDR3 loop spans 14 amino acids. Germline V lookup: CDR1 MGHDK, CDR2 SYGVNS. In DNA, the CDR3 is TGTGCCAGCAGTGAATCGGGACAGTACCACGAGCAGTACTTC. It translates to CASSESGQYHEQYF.

The V call is TRBV9, the J call TRBJ2-7; D call uncertain. The CDR3 is made up of 14 amino acids. Deletions cut 0 bases from V and 2 bases from J, with 9 bases between. Germline V gene lookup returns CDR1 SGDLS and CDR2 YYNGEE. The CDR3 region has the DNA TGTGCCAGCAGCGTAGGCGGAGATCCCTACGAGCAGTACTTC. It encodes CASSVGGDPYEQYF.

The chain recombines TRBV5-1 with TRBJ2-1; 9 bases are a match to TRBD1. V lost 6 bases and J lost 5; bases outside the gene matches: 15. Per the germline V gene, CDR1 is SGHRS and CDR2 is YFSETQ. This CDR3 is built from 17 residues. CDR3 sequence: CASTPPEIGTGNNEQFF. CDR3 in DNA: TGCGCCAGCACCCCCCCGGAAATAGGGACAGGGAACAATGAGCAGTTCTTC.

The CDR3 region is CASAPRQGDTGELFF. The CDR3 DNA follows: TGTGCCAGTGCCCCCCGACAGGGGGACACCGGGGAGCTGTTTTTT. The rearrangement links TRBV2 to TRBJ2-2, with 9 bases that match TRBD1. V gave up 9 bases and J gave up 3 bases; unmatched junction bases: 8. CDR1 is SNHLY, CDR2 FYNNEI, per germline. The CDR3 length is 15 residues.

The chain has TRBV7-3 and TRBJ2-1; 13 bases align to TRBD2. The germline gives CDR1 SGHTA, CDR2 FQGTGA. V lost 6 bases to trimming and J lost 8 bases; unmatched junction nucleotides: 10. This CDR3 spans 16 amino acids. The CDR3 reads CASRVGLAGDGDEQFF. The CDR3, as DNA: TGTGCCAGCAGGGTAGGACTAGCGGGGGATGGAGATGAGCAGTTCTTC.

This sequence joins TRBV4-1 and TRBJ1-1; no clear D gene. CDR3 size: 15 residues. Per germline, CDR1 MGHRA and CDR2 YSYEKL. V lost 0 bases to trimming and J lost 0 bases, with 8 bases between them. In DNA, the CDR3 is TGCGCCAGCAGCCAAGAATCTGAGATGAACACTGAAGCTTTCTTT. Its translation is CASSQESEMNTEAFF.

The genes are TRBV9 and TRBJ2-1; TRBD2 is a possible D gene (5 bases). Per germline, CDR1 SGDLS and CDR2 YYNGEE. The CDR3 length is 13 residues. The V end lost 6 bases, the J end lost 7 bases, and 14 bases lay between the germline ends. CDR3 in DNA: TGTGCCAGCACGGAATTCCCGGGGAATGAGCAGTTCTTC. The encoded protein is CASTEFPGNEQFF.

V is TRBV27 and J is TRBJ2-7; perhaps TRBD2 as D (5 bases). From germline, CDR1 is MNHEY and CDR2 SMNVEV (reference sequence). CDR3 size: 15 residues. V was pared by 6 bases and J by 0 bases, with 15 bases between. CDR3: CASSPVTGSSYEQYF. For the CDR3, the DNA is TGTGCCAGCAGCCCAGTCACTGGGAGCTCCTACGAGCAGTACTTC.

V is TRBV7-8 and J is TRBJ2-4, with a possible D match to TRBD2 (6 bases). V was pared by 5 bases and J by 5 bases, with 16 bases between. The CDR3 extends over 15 amino acids. Germline CDR1 reads SGHVS; CDR2 reads FQNEAQ. In nucleotides, the CDR3 is TGTGCCAGCAGCCCAAGCGGACTAAACCAAAACATTCAGTACTTC. Its protein is CASSPSGLNQNIQYF.

The chain uses TRBV13 and TRBJ2-7; 7 bases are a match to TRBD1. Per the germline V gene, CDR1 is PRHDT and CDR2 is FYEKMQ (reference sequence). Trimming took 5 bases from V and 6 from J; bases not matched to a gene: 10. The CDR3 runs 14 residues. CDR3 residues: CASSPRDSPAEQYF. CDR3 DNA sequence: TGTGCCAGCAGCCCCCGGGACAGCCCCGCCGAGCAGTACTTC.

V usage is TRBV5-5 and J usage is TRBJ2-4, with TRBD1 as a possible D gene (5 bases). The germline gives CDR1 SGHKS, CDR2 YYEKEE (reference sequence). The length of the CDR3 is 13 residues. V was pared by 2 bases and J by 8 bases, with 11 bases between. CDR3 protein: CASSLVREDIQYF. The CDR3 DNA is TGTGCCAGCAGCTTAGTCAGGGAAGACATTCAGTACTTC.

This clone was counted a single time. The chain couples TRBV27 to TRBJ1-1; 10 bases line up with TRBD1. Germline lookup yields CDR1 MNHEY and CDR2 SMNVEV (reference sequence). The V gene end was trimmed by 4 bases and the J gene end by 4 bases; junction bases not matched to a gene: 6. The CDR3 is 15 residues long. The CDR3 DNA reads TGTGCCAGCAGTTCTTGGGACAGGGGACGCACTGAAGCTTTCTTT. Translation: CASSSWDRGRTEAFF.

CDR3 DNA: TGTGCCAGCAGCGTAGAAGAGGGTGCTGGATTAGAGACCCAGTACTTC. Its translation is CASSVEEGAGLETQYF. The V gene is TRBV9, the J gene TRBJ2-5; D possibly corresponds to TRBD2 (5 bases). Trimming cost V 0 bases and J 4 bases, with 16 bases left between them. The CDR3 length is 16 residues. Germline CDR1 reads SGDLS; CDR2 reads YYNGEE.

The chain couples TRBV6-5 to TRBJ2-5; possibly TRBD1 for D (5 bases). Germline V lookup: CDR1 MNHEY, CDR2 SVGAGI. This CDR3 spans 15 amino acids. Trimming took 6 bases from V and 1 from J, leaving 15 bases between them. CDR3 region: CASSPGPQGQETQYF. In DNA, the CDR3 is TGTGCCAGCAGCCCCGGACCTCAGGGCCAAGAGACCCAGTACTTC.

The chain carries TRBV10-3 and TRBJ1-1, with D unclear. The length of the CDR3 is 13 residues. Germline loops: CDR1 ENHRY, CDR2 SYGVKD. Trimming pared 4 bases from V and 6 bases from J, leaving 12 bases between. In nucleotides, the CDR3 is TGTGCCATCAGTGCTGAGGGTAGACCTGAAGCTTTCTTT. This sequence encodes CAISAEGRPEAFF.

The chain links TRBV19 to TRBJ1-2; the D gene is possibly TRBD1 (6 bases). Germline loops: CDR1 LNHDA, CDR2 SQIVND (reference sequence). This CDR3 is built from 15 residues. V was shortened by 5 bases and J by 3 bases, with 16 bases between the two germline ends. The CDR3 DNA follows: TGTGCCAGTAGTCGCCGGGACACCGCCTACTATGGCTACACCTTC. It specifies CASSRRDTAYYGYTF.

The chain couples TRBV5-1 to TRBJ1-3; D is perhaps TRBD1 (6 bases). The V gene lost 3 bases and the J gene lost 0 bases, with 13 bases spanning the gap. This CDR3 spans 16 amino acids. Germline-derived CDR1 and CDR2 are SGHRS and YFSETQ. DNA of the CDR3: TGCGCCAGCAGCTGGACTGACAGGACCTCTGGAAACACCATATATTTT. Residues: CASSWTDRTSGNTIYF.

This chain uses TRBV5-6 with TRBJ2-3, with 9 bases matching TRBD1. CDR1 and CDR2 (germline): SGHDT, YYEEEE. The junction had 14 bases not matched to a gene; V was cut back by 6 bases and J by 6 bases. The CDR3 runs to 16 residues. The CDR3 bases are TGTGCCAGCAACCCGGGGGACAGGGCCCATACGGATACGCAGTATTTT. Translation: CASNPGDRAHTDTQYF. Combining the CDR3 with reference TRBV5-6 and TRBJ2-3 gives the whole variable domain DAGVTQSPTHLIKTRGQQVTLRCSPKSGHDTVSWYQQALGQGPQFIFQYYEEEERQRGNFPDRFSGHQFPNYSSELNVNALLLGDSALYLCASNPGDRAHTDTQYFGPGTRLTVL.